Listed below are T cell receptor beta chains from one sample, sequenced in a study of blood T cell repertoires in COVID-19. Clones were sequenced by immunoSEQ multiplex PCR, and TCRdb holds only the in-frame ones, with some missing. The sample has just under 85,000 clones, more than 80% seen once. The sequencing sample was made of peripheral blood. These receptors were taken from an elderly woman with acute or convalescent COVID-19. CDR3s include the opening cysteine and the closing phenylalanine or tryptophan. The D gene is left open where the match is weak. Expanded clones get a size class; other rows say once, few or many, or leave the size out.

v_gene	j_gene	d_gene	abundance	CDR3nt	CDR3aa
TRBV28	TRBJ1-2	TRBD1	.	TGTGCCAGCAGTTTGGGGCAGGGGGCCAGCGGCTACACCTTC	CASSLGQGASGYTF
TRBV10-3	TRBJ1-3	TRBD1	.	TGTGCCATCAGTGAGGGGACAGTCGGAAACACCATATATTTT	CAISEGTVGNTIYF
TRBV7-9	TRBJ2-7	TRBD1	once	TGTGCCAGCAGCTTACGGGACAGGGGGCGGTACGAGCAGTACTTC	CASSLRDRGRYEQYF
TRBV10-1	TRBJ2-7	TRBD1	once	TGCGCCAGCGCCGGACAGGGATCCGAGCAGTACTTC	CASAGQGSEQYF
TRBV4-1	TRBJ2-1	.	.	TGCGCCAGCAGCCCAACATGGACAGACCGTTGGGTGTTCTTC	CASSPTWTDRWVFF
TRBV18	TRBJ2-2	.	once	TGTGCCGGTCAAGGGTCTAGCGCCACCGGGGAGCTGTTTTTT	CAGQGSSATGELFF
TRBV7-2	TRBJ2-1	TRBD2	.	TGTGCCAGCAGCCAAAGCGGGAGCCCCTACAATGAGCAGTTCTTC	CASSQSGSPYNEQFF
TRBV15	TRBJ1-4	.	.	TGTGCCACCAGCAGAGACCCCTTCAGGACTTCAACTAATGAAAAACTGTTTTTT	CATSRDPFRTSTNEKLFF
TRBV3-1/TRBV3-2	TRBJ2-1	.	.	TGTGCCAGCAGCCATGGGACTGGCCCAGGCAATGAGCAGTTCTTC	CASSHGTGPGNEQFF
TRBV7-2	TRBJ2-1	.	.	TGTGCCAGCAGCTTGGAGGTCCTAACCCCCCATGAGCAGTTCTTC	CASSLEVLTPHEQFF
TRBV11-2	TRBJ2-7	.	.	TGTGCCAGCAGCTTAATGGTCGGGAGCTCCTACGAGCAGTACTTC	CASSLMVGSSYEQYF
TRBV12-5	TRBJ1-3	.	once	TGTGCTAGTGGTTTGGGAGGACAGAGCTCTGGAAACACCATATATTTT	CASGLGGQSSGNTIYF
TRBV28	TRBJ2-3	TRBD2	.	TGTGCCAGCAAAGTGCCGGGAGGGGGGGATACGCAGTATTTT	CASKVPGGGDTQYF
TRBV19	TRBJ1-4	.	.	TGTGCCAGTAGTAGCCAGGGGAAGGTGGAAAAACTGTTTTTT	CASSSQGKVEKLFF
TRBV5-1	TRBJ1-2	.	.	TGCGCCAGCAGCTCCGGACAGTCATGGGGCTACACCTTC	CASSSGQSWGYTF
TRBV2	TRBJ2-3	.	.	TGTGCCAGCATGGGCAGCACAGATACGCAGTATTTT	CASMGSTDTQYF
TRBV6-6	TRBJ1-2	.	once	TGTGCCAGCAGTTACTCTCTATCTTGGACAGAGTATGGCTACACCTTC	CASSYSLSWTEYGYTF
TRBV24-1	TRBJ2-2	TRBD2	.	TGTGCCACCAGTGACCCGGGGACTATTAACACCGGGGAGCTGTTTTTT	CATSDPGTINTGELFF
TRBV28	TRBJ1-4	.	many	TGTGCCAGCACTGGAAAGAGGGACTCGTCCCGGGATGAAAAACTGTTTTTT	CASTGKRDSSRDEKLFF
TRBV12-5	TRBJ1-6	TRBD1	.	TGTGCTAGTGGTTTGCGACAGGGGGACTCACCCCTCCACTTT	CASGLRQGDSPLHF
TRBV7-2	TRBJ2-2	TRBD2	.	TGTGCCAGCAGCTTACTAGCGGGAGCCACCGGGGAGCTGTTTTTT	CASSLLAGATGELFF
TRBV6-2/TRBV6-3	TRBJ1-5	.	.	TGTGCCAGCAGTTACATACCCGGTAATCAGCCCCAGCATTTT	CASSYIPGNQPQHF
TRBV4-2	TRBJ2-1	TRBD2	.	TGTGCCAGCAGCCAAGGGACTAGCGGTGAGCAGTTCTTC	CASSQGTSGEQFF
TRBV18	TRBJ2-4	TRBD1	.	TGTGCCAGCTCACCCCCCGGGACAGACAGAAACATTCAGTACTTC	CASSPPGTDRNIQYF
TRBV2	TRBJ1-2	TRBD1	once	TGTGCCAGCAAGGAAAGGGACAGGGTAAACTATGGCTACACCTTC	CASKERDRVNYGYTF
TRBV2	TRBJ2-5	TRBD2	.	TGTGCCAGCAGTGAGGGAGCGGGAGGAAAAGAGACCCAGTACTTC	CASSEGAGGKETQYF
TRBV12-1	TRBJ2-1	.	.	TGTGCCAGCAGCCTGGGACTACTACATACTGAGCAGTTCTTC	CASSLGLLHTEQFF
TRBV5-1	TRBJ2-7	TRBD2	few	TGCGCCAGCAGACAATTTCTAGCGGCTGGGGACGAGCAGTACTTC	CASRQFLAAGDEQYF
TRBV4-1	TRBJ1-5	TRBD1	.	TGCGCCAGCAGCCACACCGACAGGGACAATCAGCCCCAGCATTTT	CASSHTDRDNQPQHF
TRBV30	TRBJ1-2	.	.	TGTGCAATCAATGGCTACACCTTC	CAINGYTF
TRBV2	TRBJ2-1	TRBD2	.	TGTGCCAGCAGTGAAGTGGTAGCGGGAGGGAGGAATGAGCAGTTCTTC	CASSEVVAGGRNEQFF
TRBV6-5	TRBJ2-7	TRBD2	.	TGTGCCAGCAGAGCGGGAGGGTTGGACGAGCAGTACTTC	CASRAGGLDEQYF
TRBV5-1	TRBJ1-5	.	once	TGCGCCAGCAGCTCAAAGGGGTACGGGGGATTTAGCAATCAGCCCCAGCATTTT	CASSSKGYGGFSNQPQHF
TRBV7-2	TRBJ2-7	.	.	TGTGCCAGCAGCTTAGCGGGAGATTGGAACGAGCAGTACTTC	CASSLAGDWNEQYF
TRBV30	TRBJ2-5	TRBD2	once	TGTGCCTGGAATAAGGGACTAGCGGGAGTGGGGGAGACCCAGTACTTC	CAWNKGLAGVGETQYF
TRBV7-9	TRBJ2-2	TRBD1	.	TGTGCCAGCAGCCCGCGGGACAGGGCGAACACCGGGGAGCTGTTTTTT	CASSPRDRANTGELFF
TRBV7-2	TRBJ2-1	.	few	TGTGCCAGCAGCCAACGGACGGGATTTCAGTTCTTC	CASSQRTGFQFF